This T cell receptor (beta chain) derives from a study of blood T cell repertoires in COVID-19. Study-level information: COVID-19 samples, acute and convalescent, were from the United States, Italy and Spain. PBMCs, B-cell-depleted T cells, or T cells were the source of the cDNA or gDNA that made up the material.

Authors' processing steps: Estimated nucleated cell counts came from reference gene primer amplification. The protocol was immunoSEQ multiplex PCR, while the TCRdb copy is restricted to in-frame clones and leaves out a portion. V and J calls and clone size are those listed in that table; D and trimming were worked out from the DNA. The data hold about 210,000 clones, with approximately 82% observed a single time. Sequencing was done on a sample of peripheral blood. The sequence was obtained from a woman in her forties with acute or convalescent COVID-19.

CDR3 in amino acids: CASSLSGEEQYF. The CDR3 region has the DNA TGCGCCAGCAGCCTCTCGGGGGAGGAGCAGTACTTC. The rearrangement uses TRBV4-1 and TRBJ2-7; tentative D call: TRBD2 (6 bases). This CDR3 is 12 amino acids long. Germline V CDR1 and CDR2: MGHRA, YSYEKL. With 4 bases removed from V and 7 bases from J, the gap between germline ends came to 11 bases.